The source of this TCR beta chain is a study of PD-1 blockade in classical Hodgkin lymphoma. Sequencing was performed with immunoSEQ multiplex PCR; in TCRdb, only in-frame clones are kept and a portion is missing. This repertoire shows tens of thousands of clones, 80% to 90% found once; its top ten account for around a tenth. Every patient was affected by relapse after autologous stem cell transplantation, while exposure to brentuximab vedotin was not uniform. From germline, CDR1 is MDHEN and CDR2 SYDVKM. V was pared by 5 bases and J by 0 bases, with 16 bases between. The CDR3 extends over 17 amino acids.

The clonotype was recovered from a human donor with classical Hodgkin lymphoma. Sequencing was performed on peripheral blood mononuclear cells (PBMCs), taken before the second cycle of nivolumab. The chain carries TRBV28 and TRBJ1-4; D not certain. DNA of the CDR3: TGTGCCAGCAGTCCCTCGGGCGACTCTTCAACTAATGAAAAACTGTTTTTT. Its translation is CASSPSGDSSTNEKLFF.